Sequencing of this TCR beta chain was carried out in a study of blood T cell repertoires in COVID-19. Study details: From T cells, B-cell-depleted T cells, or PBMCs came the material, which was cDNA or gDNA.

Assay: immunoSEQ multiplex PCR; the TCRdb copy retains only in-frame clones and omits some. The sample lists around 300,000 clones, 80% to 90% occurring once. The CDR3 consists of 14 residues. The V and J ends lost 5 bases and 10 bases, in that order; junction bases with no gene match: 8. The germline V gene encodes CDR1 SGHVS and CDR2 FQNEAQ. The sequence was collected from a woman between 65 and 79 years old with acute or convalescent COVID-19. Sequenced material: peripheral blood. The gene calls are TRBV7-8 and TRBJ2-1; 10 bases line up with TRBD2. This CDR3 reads CASSLSGGDREQFF. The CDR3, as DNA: TGTGCCAGCAGCCTCAGCGGGGGGGATAGGGAGCAGTTCTTC.